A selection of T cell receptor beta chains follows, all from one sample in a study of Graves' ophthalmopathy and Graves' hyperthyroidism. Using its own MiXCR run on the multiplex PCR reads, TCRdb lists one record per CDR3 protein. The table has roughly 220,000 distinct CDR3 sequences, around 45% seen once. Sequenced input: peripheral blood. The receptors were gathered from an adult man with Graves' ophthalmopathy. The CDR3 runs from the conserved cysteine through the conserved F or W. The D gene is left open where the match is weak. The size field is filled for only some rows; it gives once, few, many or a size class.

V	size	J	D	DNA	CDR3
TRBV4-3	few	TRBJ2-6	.	TGCGCCAGCAGCCAAGATAGACAGGCTGGGGCCAACGTCCTGACTTTC	CASSQDRQAGANVLTF
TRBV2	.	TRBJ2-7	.	TGTGCCGGCAGTGAGCAGGGGCGTCGGGAGCAGTACTTC	CAGSEQGRREQYF
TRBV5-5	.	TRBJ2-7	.	TGTGCCAGCAGCTTAGATCTAGTTGGCGAGCAGTACTTC	CASSLDLVGEQYF
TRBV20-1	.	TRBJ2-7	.	TGCAGTGCTAAAGGGGTGAGCTACGAGCAGTACTTC	CSAKGVSYEQYF
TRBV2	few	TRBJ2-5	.	TGTGCCAGCAGTGTGGTGGTTGTACAAGAGACCCAGTACTTC	CASSVVVVQETQYF
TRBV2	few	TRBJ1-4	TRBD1	TGTGCCAGCAGGCGACAGGGGACTAATGAAAAACTGTTTTTT	CASRRQGTNEKLFF
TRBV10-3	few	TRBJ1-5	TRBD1	TGTGCCAGCAGTTTGGGACAGGGGAACAATCAGCCCCAGCATTTT	CASSLGQGNNQPQHF
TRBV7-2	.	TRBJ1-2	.	TGTGCCAGCAGCTCCCTCCAACAGATTAACTATGGCTACACCTTC	CASSSLQQINYGYTF
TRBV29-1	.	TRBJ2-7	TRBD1	TGCAGCGGTCTAGGGACAGGGGGCTACGAGCAGTACTTC	CSGLGTGGYEQYF
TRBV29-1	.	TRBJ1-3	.	TGCAGCGTTGCAGGGGCTGGAAACACCATATATTTT	CSVAGAGNTIYF
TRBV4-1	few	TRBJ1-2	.	TGCGCCAGCAGCCAAGATCGGGGACGGAACTATGGCTACACCTTC	CASSQDRGRNYGYTF
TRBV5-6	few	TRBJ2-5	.	TGTGCCAGCAGCTTACCGGGACAAGAGACCCAGTACTTC	CASSLPGQETQYF
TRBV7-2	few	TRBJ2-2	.	TGTGCCAGCACTCAGATGACAGCCAGCACCGGGGAGCTGTTTTTT	CASTQMTASTGELFF
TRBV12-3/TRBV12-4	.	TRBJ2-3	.	TGTGCCAGCAGAACCGATTTTGCAGATACGCAGTATTTT	CASRTDFADTQYF
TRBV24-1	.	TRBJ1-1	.	TGTGCCACCAGTGATCCGAAGAGTCCTGAAGCTTTCTTT	CATSDPKSPEAFF